These 17 T cell receptor beta chains came from one sample sequenced in a study of blood T cell repertoires in COVID-19. Method: immunoSEQ multiplex PCR; TCRdb's copy keeps in-frame clones and lacks some. The sample lists about 70,000 clones; approximately 83% were seen once. The sample consisted of peripheral blood. These receptors all come from a human donor in a cohort sampled during active COVID-19.

This chain uses TRBV9 with TRBJ2-7; 7 bases align to TRBD1. Unmatched junction bases numbered 7, after V lost 4 bases and J lost 3 bases. Germline lookup yields CDR1 SGDLS and CDR2 YYNGEE. The CDR3 sequence is 14 residues long. The CDR3 DNA reads TGTGCCAGCAGCTCCAGACAGGGCGGCTACGAGCAGTACTTC. Translated, it gives CASSSRQGGYEQYF.

The chain's CDR3 is CASSQDTASYEQYF. The CDR3 nucleotides are TGTGCCAGCAGCCAAGATACAGCCTCCTACGAGCAGTACTTC. J is TRBJ2-7 and V is TRBV3-1 (or the pseudogene TRBV3-2), with unresolved D. Germline V gene data show CDR1 as LGHDT and CDR2 as YNNKEL (reference sequence). The CDR3 is 14 amino acids. V gave up 0 bases and J gave up 0 bases, with 6 bases separating them.

This clone was counted a single time. The DNA for the CDR3 is TGTGCCAGCAGTTACTCGCGGGTCGGGGGGCAGGAGACCCAGTACTTC. It encodes CASSYSRVGGQETQYF. The chain is built from TRBV6-5 and TRBJ2-5, with D maybe TRBD2 (7 bases). Germline assignment: CDR1 MNHEY and CDR2 SVGAGI. The CDR3 length is 16 residues. Trimming left V 0 bases short and J 5 bases short, with 16 bases between.

The chain has TRBV5-1 and TRBJ2-3, with 11 bases aligning to TRBD2. Germline trimming cut 0 bases from V and 0 bases from J; bases unmatched to any gene: 12. Germline CDR1 SGHRS, CDR2 YFSETQ. The CDR3 sequence is 20 residues long. CDR3 nucleotide sequence: TGCGCCAGCAGCTTGGTAAGGTCGACTAGCGGGGTACCTAGCACAGATACGCAGTATTTT. This gives the protein CASSLVRSTSGVPSTDTQYF.

This sequence joins TRBV19 and TRBJ2-2, with TRBD1 identical over 8 bases. The CDR3 loop spans 17 amino acids. V was clipped by 3 bases and J by 4 bases; unmatched bases: 10. CDR1 is LNHDA, CDR2 SQIVND, per germline (reference sequence). DNA of the CDR3: TGTGCCAGTAGTATTGATGGGGCAGGGGGCGGCACCGGGGAGCTGTTTTTT. This gives the protein CASSIDGAGGGTGELFF.

The chain carries TRBV9 and TRBJ2-3; weak D call: TRBD2 (6 bases). Germline V CDR1 and CDR2: SGDLS, YYNGEE. Trimming took 6 bases from V and 1 from J, leaving 12 bases between them. This CDR3 comprises 14 residues. CDR3 sequence (DNA): TGTGCCAGCACCGACGGGACTGGCACAGATACGCAGTATTTT. It encodes CASTDGTGTDTQYF.

V is TRBV30 and J is TRBJ2-3; 7 bases are a match to TRBD2. The CDR3 runs 15 residues. Per germline, CDR1 GTSNPN and CDR2 SVGIG (reference sequence). V shed 5 bases, J shed 0 bases, and the junction held 8 bases outside the gene matches. CDR3 DNA: TGTGCCTGGGGGACCCTAGCGGCTAGCACAGATACGCAGTATTTT. This translates into CAWGTLAASTDTQYF.

The chain couples TRBV7-9 to TRBJ1-6, with 8 bases fitting TRBD1. The germline CDR1 and CDR2 sequences are SEHNR and FQNEAQ (reference sequence). The CDR3 sequence is 15 residues long. J was trimmed by 7 bases and V by 5 bases; bases with no gene match: 7. CDR3: CASSPRTGNNSPLHF. CDR3 nucleotide sequence: TGTGCCAGCAGCCCGAGGACAGGGAACAATTCACCCCTCCACTTT.

This clone has just a few counts. This rearrangement joins TRBV5-1 to TRBJ2-1; a possible D gene is TRBD1 (6 bases). There are 14 residues in the CDR3. Trimming removed 0 bases from V and 4 bases from J, with 8 bases in between. Germline V lookup: CDR1 SGHRS, CDR2 YFSETQ. The CDR3 spells CASSLETGYNEQFF. The CDR3 DNA sequence: TGCGCCAGCAGCTTGGAGACAGGTTACAATGAGCAGTTCTTC.

The chain carries TRBV18 and TRBJ2-7; no clear D. CDR3 length equals 14 residues. Per germline, CDR1 KGHSH and CDR2 LQKENI. With 6 bases removed from V and 2 bases from J, the gap between germline ends came to 14 bases. The CDR3 spells CASSEAGSPYEQYF. The CDR3 DNA reads as TGTGCCAGCTCCGAGGCCGGCAGCCCCTACGAGCAGTACTTC.

This clone was detected once. The chain has TRBV19 and TRBJ1-1; TRBD1 might be the D (6 bases). The germline CDR1 and CDR2 sequences are LNHDA and SQIVND (reference sequence). The germline V and J ends were trimmed by 2 bases and 5 bases, with 12 bases remaining between them. The CDR3 spans 14 residues. CDR3 amino acids: CASSIKGGGTEAFF. CDR3 coding DNA: TGTGCCAGTAGTATAAAGGGAGGGGGTACTGAAGCTTTCTTT.

CDR3 protein: CASSLGPEWSYYEQYF. The CDR3 nucleotides read TGTGCCAGCAGCTTGGGCCCCGAGTGGAGCTATTACGAGCAGTACTTC. The rearrangement joins TRBV5-5 to TRBJ2-7; D is ambiguous. V shed 0 bases and J shed 4 bases, with 17 bases lying between them. CDR3 size: 16 residues. CDR1 is SGHKS and CDR2 is YYEKEE in the germline V gene (reference sequence).

There are a few counts of this clone. This chain connects TRBV4-1 to TRBJ1-6; D unclear. There are 14 residues in the CDR3. The V end lost 5 bases, the J end lost 7 bases, and 12 bases lay between the germline ends. Germline V CDR1 and CDR2: MGHRA, YSYEKL. CDR3 bases: TGCGCCAGCAGCTCGGCCACTAGAAATTCACCCCTCCACTTT. Residues: CASSSATRNSPLHF.

This clone was recorded a few times. V is TRBV3-1 (or the pseudogene TRBV3-2) and J is TRBJ2-7, with 7 bases identical to TRBD2. V was pared by 2 bases and J by 1 base, with 8 bases of the junction left unmatched. The CDR3 runs to 16 residues. Germline V CDR1 and CDR2: LGHDT, YNNKEL (reference sequence). In DNA, the CDR3 is TGTGCCAGCAGCCAAATCGGGCTAGCGGCTTCCTACGAGCAGTACTTC. Protein sequence: CASSQIGLAASYEQYF.

The chain couples TRBV19 to TRBJ1-5; D may be TRBD1 (5 bases). The V gene lost 8 bases and the J gene lost 3 bases, with 17 bases spanning the gap. This CDR3 spans 15 amino acids. CDR1 and CDR2 from the germline V gene are LNHDA and SQIVND (reference sequence). CDR3 sequence reads: CASQAWGGSNQPQHF. DNA of the CDR3: TGTGCCAGTCAAGCTTGGGGGGGGTCCAATCAGCCCCAGCATTTT.

This chain connects TRBV9 to TRBJ2-7, with D possibly being TRBD1 (6 bases). This CDR3 is 14 amino acids long. V was pared by 0 bases and J by 4 bases, with 11 bases between. The germline V gene has CDR1 SGDLS and CDR2 YYNGEE. CDR3 loop: CASSVAGGWYEQYF. The CDR3 nucleotides are TGTGCCAGCAGCGTAGCTGGGGGCTGGTACGAGCAGTACTTC.

The chain has TRBV2 and TRBJ1-5; 9 positions agree with TRBD1. The CDR3 is 14 residues long. The germline V gene encodes CDR1 SNHLY and CDR2 FYNNEI. The J segment lost 3 bases and the V segment lost 5 bases, leaving 2 bases of the junction unmatched. CDR3 loop: CASSWDRDNQPQHF. The CDR3 region has the DNA TGTGCCAGCAGTTGGGACAGGGACAATCAGCCCCAGCATTTT.